The subject of this entry is one T cell receptor beta chain. Its antigen is currently unknown. Germline CDR1 is SGHKS and CDR2 is YYEKEE (reference sequence). V was shortened by 0 bases and J by 0 bases, with 7 bases between the two germline ends. The CDR3 has 15 amino acids. The data were produced by immunoSEQ multiplex PCR, yet TCRdb's version contains in-frame clones alone and is incomplete. The sample records approximately 190,000 clones, approximately 91% being singletons. The data were taken from a study of T cell responses to AZD1222 COVID-19 vaccine. Overall study results and limits: Nearly half of spike-specific TCRs reportedly target unmutated variant regions. Donors skewed white British and female; clonal diversity was possibly underestimated. Just a handful of people given AZD1222 tested seropositive at baseline.

The chain employs TRBV5-5 and TRBJ2-1, with no clear D. This TCR was sampled from an adult in good health. The specimen was peripheral blood, collected on day 0 of AZD1222 vaccination. The CDR3, as DNA: TGTGCCAGCAGCTTGGACGGGCTCTCCTACAATGAGCAGTTCTTC. Translated: CASSLDGLSYNEQFF.